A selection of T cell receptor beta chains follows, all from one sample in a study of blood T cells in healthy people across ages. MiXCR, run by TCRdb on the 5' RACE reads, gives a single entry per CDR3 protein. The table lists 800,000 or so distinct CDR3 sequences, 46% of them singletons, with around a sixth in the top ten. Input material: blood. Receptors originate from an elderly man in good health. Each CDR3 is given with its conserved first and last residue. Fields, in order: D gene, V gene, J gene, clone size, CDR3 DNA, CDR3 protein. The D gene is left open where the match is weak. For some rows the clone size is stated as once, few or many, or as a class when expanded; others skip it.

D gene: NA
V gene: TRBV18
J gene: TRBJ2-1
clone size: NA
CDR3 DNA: TGTGCCAGCTCACCAGGGTCACAGGGTTTGGGTGAGCAGTTCTTC
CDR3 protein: CASSPGSQGLGEQFF

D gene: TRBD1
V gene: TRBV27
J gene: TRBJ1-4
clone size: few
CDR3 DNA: TGTGCCAGCAGAAGGACAGGAGATAATGAAAAACTGTTTTTT
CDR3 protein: CASRRTGDNEKLFF

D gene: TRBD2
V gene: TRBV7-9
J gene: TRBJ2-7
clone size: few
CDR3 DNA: TGTGCCAGCAGCCCTAGCGGGCGGCTAGCGGGCACTAGGGGCTCCTACGAGCAGTACTTC
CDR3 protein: CASSPSGRLAGTRGSYEQYF

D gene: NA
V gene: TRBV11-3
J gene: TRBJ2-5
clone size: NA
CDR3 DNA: TGTGCCAGCAGCTTATATGGAATGGCGGGAAAAGGGCAAGAGACCCAGTACTTC
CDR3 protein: CASSLYGMAGKGQETQYF

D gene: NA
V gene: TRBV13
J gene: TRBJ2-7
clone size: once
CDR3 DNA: TGTGCCAGCAGCGAACGGACAAAACTCCCCTACGAGCAGTACTTC
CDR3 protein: CASSERTKLPYEQYF

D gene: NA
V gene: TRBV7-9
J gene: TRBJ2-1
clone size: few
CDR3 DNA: TGTGCCAGCAGCCGGAGGGACAGCTTCAAAGAGCAGTTCTTC
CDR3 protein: CASSRRDSFKEQFF

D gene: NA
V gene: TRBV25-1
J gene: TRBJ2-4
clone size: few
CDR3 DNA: TGTGCCAGCAGGGCCCCAGCCAAAAACATTCAGTACTTC
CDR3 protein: CASRAPAKNIQYF

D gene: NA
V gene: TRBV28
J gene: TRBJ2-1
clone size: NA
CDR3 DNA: TGTGCCAGCAGACCCCATTCTGACGGGAGTAATGAGCAGTTCTTC
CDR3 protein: CASRPHSDGSNEQFF

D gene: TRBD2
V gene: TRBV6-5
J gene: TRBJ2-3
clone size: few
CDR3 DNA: TGTGCCAGCAGTCCGACTAGCGGTACCACAGATACGCAGTATTTT
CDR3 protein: CASSPTSGTTDTQYF

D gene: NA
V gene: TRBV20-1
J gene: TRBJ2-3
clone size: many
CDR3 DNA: TGCAGTGCTATGCCTTGGGATACGCAGTATTTT
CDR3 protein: CSAMPWDTQYF

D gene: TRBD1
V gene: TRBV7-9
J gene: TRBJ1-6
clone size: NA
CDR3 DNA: TGTGCCAGCTCCGGTGGACAGGGCAACCCTCTCCACTTT
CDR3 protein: CASSGGQGNPLHF

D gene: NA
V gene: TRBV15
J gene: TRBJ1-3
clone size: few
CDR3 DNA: TGTGCCACCAGCAGAGACGGAAACACCATATATTTT
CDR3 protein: CATSRDGNTIYF

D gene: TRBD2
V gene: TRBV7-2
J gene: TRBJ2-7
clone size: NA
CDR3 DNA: TGTGCCAGCAGCTTAGGAGCGGGAGTGAGGACCTACGAGCAGTACTTC
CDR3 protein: CASSLGAGVRTYEQYF

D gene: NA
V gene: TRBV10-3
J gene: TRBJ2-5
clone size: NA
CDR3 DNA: TGTGCCAGCACTATCGGAGAGACCCAGTACTTC
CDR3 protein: CASTIGETQYF

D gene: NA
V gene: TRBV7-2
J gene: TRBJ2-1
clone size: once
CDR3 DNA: TGTGCCAGCAGCCCCCCCGGCGCGAGTGAGCAGTTCTTC
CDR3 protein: CASSPPGASEQFF

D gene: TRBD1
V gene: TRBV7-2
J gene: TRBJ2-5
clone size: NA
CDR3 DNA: TGTGCCAGCAGCCAGACAGGGGGCGCATCGGAGACCCAGTACTTC
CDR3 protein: CASSQTGGASETQYF

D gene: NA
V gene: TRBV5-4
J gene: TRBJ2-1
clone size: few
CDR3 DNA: TGTGCCAGTGCGGAGGGGGAGGGAGGCAATGAGCAGTTCTTC
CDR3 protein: CASAEGEGGNEQFF

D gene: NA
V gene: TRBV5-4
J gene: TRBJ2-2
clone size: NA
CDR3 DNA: TGTGCCAGCAGTCGACAGCCCGATTTGAACACCGGGGAGCTGTTTTTT
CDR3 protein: CASSRQPDLNTGELFF

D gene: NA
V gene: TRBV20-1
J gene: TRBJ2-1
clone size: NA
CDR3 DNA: TGCAGTGCTAGAGATCCCTCGGCAGCGGTGTGGGTGGATGAGCAGTTCTTC
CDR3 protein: CSARDPSAAVWVDEQFF

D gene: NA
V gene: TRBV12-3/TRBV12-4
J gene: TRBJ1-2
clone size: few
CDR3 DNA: TGTGCCAGCAGCTTCCCACCTCGGGAAAATGGCTACACCTTC
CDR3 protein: CASSFPPRENGYTF